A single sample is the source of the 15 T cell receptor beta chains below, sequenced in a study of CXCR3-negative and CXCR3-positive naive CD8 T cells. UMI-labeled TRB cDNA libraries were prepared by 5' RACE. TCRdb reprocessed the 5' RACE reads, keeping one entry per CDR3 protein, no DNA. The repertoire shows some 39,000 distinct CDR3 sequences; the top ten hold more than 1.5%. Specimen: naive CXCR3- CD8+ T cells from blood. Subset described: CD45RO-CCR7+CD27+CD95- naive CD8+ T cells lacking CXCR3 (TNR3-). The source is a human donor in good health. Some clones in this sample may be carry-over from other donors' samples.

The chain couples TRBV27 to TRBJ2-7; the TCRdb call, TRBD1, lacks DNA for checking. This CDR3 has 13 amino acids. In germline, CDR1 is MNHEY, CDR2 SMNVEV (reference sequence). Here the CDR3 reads CASGPGQSYEQYF.

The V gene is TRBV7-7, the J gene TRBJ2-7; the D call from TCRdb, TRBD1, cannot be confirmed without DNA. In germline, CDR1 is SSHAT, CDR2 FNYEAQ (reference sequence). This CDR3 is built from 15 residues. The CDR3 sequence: CASSLGTGISYEQYF. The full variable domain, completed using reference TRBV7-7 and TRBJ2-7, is GAGVSQSPRYKVTKRGQDVTLRCDPISSHATLYWYQQALGQGPEFLTYFNYEAQPDKSGLPSDRFSAERPEGSISTLTIQRTEQRDSAMYRCASSLGTGISYEQYFGPGTRLTVT.

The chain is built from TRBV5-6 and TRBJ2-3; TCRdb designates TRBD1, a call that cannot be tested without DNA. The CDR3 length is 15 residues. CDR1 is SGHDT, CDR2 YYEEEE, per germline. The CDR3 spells CASSLGQGGTDTQYF. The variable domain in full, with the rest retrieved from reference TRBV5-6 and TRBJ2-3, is DAGVTQSPTHLIKTRGQQVTLRCSPKSGHDTVSWYQQALGQGPQFIFQYYEEEERQRGNFPDRFSGHQFPNYSSELNVNALLLGDSALYLCASSLGQGGTDTQYFGPGTRLTVL.

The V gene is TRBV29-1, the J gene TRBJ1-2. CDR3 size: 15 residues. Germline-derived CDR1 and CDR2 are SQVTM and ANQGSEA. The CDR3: CSTTGGDSVIYGYTF. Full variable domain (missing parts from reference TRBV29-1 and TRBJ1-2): SAVISQKPSRDICQRGTSLTIQCQVDSQVTMMFWYRQQPGQSLTLIATANQGSEATYESGFVIDKFPISRPNLTFSTLTVSNMSPEDSSIYLCSTTGGDSVIYGYTFGSGTRLTVV.

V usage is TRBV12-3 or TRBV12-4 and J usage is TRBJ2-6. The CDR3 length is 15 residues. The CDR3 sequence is CASSPSGFGANVLTF.

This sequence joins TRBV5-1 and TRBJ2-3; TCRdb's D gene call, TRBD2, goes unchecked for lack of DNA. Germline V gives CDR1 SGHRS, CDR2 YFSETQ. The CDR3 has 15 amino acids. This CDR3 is CASISPSGPTDTQYF. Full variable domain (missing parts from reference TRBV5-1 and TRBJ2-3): KAGVTQTPRYLIKTRGQQVTLSCSPISGHRSVSWYQQTPGQGLQFLFEYFSETQRNKGNFPGRFSGRQFSNSRSEMNVSTLELGDSALYLCASISPSGPTDTQYFGPGTRLTVL.

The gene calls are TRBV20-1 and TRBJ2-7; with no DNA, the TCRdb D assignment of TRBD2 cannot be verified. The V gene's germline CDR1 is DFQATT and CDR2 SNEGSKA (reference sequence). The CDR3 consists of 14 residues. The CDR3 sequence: CSASRTADTYEQYF.

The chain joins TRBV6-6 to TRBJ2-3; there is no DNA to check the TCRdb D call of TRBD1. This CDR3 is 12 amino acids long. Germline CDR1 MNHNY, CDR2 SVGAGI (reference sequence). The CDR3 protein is CASPPPVGTQYF.

The CDR3 sequence: CASSPLGGAFDTQYF. J is TRBJ2-3 and V is TRBV7-2; no DNA is available, so the TRBD1 call from TCRdb remains unchecked. Per germline, CDR1 SGHTA and CDR2 FQGNSA. The CDR3 is 15 residues long.

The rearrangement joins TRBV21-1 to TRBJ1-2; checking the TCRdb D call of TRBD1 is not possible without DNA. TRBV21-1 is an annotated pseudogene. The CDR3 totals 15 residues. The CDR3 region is CASSKDGQVAYGYTF.

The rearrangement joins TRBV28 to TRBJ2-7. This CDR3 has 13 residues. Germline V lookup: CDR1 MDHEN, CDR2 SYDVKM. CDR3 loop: CASSLSRVYEQYF. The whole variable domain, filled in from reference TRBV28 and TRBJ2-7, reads DVKVTQSSRYLVKRTGEKVFLECVQDMDHENMFWYRQDPGLGLRLIYFSYDVKMKEKGDIPEGYSVSREKKERFSLILESASTNQTSMYLCASSLSRVYEQYFGPGTRLTVT.

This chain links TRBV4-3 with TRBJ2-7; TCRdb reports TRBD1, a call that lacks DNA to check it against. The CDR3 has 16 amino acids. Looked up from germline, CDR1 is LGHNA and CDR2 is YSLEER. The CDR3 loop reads CASSQAWEIGAREQYF.

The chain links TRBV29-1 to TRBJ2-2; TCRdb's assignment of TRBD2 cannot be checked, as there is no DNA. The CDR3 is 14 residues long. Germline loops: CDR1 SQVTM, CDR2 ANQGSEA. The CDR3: CSVDWGLETGELFF.

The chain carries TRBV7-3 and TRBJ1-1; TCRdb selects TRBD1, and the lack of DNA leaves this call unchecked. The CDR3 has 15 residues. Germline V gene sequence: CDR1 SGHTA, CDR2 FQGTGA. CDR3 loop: CASSPFGAGNTEAFF.

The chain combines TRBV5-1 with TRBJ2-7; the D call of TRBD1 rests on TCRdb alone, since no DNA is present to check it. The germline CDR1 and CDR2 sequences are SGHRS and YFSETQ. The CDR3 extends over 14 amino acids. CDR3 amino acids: CASTFGTPPYEQYF.